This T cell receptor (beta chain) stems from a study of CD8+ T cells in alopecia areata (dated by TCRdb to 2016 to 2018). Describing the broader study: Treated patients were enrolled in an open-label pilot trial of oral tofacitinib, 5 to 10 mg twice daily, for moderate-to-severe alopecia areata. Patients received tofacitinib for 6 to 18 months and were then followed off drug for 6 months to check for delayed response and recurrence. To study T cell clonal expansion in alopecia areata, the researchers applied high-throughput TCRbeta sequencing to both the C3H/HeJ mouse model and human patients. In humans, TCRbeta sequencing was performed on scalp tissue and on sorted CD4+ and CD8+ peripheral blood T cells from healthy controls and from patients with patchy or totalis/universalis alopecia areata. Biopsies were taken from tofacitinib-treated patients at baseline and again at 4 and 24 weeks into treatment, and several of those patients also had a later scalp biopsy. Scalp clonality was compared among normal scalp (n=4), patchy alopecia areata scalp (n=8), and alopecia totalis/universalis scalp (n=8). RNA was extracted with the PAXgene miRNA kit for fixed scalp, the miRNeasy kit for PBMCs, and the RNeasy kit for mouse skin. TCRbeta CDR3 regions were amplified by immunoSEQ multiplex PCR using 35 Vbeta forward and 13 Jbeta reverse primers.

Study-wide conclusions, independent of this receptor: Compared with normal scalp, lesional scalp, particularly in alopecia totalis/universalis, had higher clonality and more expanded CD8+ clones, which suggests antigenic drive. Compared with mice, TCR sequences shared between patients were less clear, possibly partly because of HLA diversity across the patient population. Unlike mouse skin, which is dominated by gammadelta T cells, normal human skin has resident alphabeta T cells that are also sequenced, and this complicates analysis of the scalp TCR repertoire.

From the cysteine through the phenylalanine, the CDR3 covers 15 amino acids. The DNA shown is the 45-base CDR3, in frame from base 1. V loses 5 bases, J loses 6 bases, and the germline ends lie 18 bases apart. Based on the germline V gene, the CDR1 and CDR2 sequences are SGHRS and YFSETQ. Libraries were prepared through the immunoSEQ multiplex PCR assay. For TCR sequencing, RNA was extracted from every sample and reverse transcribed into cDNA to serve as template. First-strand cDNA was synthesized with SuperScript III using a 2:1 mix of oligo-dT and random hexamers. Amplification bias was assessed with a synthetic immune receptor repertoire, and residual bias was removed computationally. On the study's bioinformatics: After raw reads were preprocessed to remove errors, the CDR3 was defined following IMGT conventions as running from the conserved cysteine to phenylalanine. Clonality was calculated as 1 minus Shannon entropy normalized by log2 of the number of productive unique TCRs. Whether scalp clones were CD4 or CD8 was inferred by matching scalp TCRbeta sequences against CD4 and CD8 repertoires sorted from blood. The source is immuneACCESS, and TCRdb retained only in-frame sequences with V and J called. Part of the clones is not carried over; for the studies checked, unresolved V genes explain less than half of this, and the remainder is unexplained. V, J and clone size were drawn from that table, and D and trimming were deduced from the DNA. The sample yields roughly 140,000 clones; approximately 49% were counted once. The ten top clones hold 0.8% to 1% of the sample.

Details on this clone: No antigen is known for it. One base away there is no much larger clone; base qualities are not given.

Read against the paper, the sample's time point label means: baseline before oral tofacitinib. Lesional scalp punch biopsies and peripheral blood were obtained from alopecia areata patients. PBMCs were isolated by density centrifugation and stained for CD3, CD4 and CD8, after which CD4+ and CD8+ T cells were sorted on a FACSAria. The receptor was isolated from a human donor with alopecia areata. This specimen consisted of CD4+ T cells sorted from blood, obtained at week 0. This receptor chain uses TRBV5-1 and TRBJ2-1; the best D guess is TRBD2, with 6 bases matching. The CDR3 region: CASRGMVAESNEQFF. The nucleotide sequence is TGCGCCAGCAGGGGGATGGTAGCGGAGTCCAATGAGCAGTTCTTC. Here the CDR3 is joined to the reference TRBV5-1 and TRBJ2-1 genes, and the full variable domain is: KAGVTQTPRYLIKTRGQQVTLSCSPISGHRSVSWYQQTPGQGLQFLFEYFSETQRNKGNFPGRFSGRQFSNSRSEMNVSTLELGDSALYLCASRGMVAESNEQFFGPGTRLTVL.